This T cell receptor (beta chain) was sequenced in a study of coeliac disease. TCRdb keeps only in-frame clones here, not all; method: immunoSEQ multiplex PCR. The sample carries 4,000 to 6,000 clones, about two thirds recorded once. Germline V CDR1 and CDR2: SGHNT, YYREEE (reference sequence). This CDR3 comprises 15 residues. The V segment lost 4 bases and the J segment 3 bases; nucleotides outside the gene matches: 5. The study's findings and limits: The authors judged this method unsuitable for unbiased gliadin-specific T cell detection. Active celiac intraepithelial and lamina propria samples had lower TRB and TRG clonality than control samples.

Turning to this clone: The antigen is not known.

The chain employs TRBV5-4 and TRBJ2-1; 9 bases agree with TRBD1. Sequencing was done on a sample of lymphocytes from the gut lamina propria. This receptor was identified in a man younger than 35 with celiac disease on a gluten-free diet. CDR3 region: CASSGGQGSYNEQFF. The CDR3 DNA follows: TGTGCCAGCAGCGGAGGACAGGGGAGCTACAATGAGCAGTTCTTC.